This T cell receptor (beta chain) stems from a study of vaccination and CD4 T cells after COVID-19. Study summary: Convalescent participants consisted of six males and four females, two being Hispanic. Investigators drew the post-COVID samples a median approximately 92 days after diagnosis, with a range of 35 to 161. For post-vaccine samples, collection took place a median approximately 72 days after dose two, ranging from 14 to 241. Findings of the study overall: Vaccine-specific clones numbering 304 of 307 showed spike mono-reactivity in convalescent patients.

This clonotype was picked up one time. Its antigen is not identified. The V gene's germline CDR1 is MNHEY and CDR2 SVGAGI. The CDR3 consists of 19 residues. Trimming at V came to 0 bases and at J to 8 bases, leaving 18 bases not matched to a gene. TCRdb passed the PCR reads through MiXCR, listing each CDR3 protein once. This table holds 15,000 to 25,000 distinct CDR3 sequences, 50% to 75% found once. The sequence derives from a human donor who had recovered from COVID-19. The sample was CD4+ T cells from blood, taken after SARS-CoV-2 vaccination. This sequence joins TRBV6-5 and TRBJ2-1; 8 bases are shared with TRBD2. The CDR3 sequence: CASSYSGLASGLRYDEQFF. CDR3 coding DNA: TGTGCCAGCAGTTACTCCGGTTTGGCTAGCGGGCTGCGATATGATGAGCAGTTCTTC.